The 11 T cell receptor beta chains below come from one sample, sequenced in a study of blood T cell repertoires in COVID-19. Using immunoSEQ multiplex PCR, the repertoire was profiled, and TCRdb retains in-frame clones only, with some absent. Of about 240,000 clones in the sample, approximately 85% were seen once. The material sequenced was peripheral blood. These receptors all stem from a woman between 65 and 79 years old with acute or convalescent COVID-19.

Here the CDR3 reads CSVVTAGEKLFF. For the CDR3, the DNA is TGCAGCGTTGTAACGGCGGGGGAAAAACTGTTTTTT. The J gene is TRBJ1-4, the V gene TRBV29-1; no firm D call. The V and J ends lost 4 bases and 8 bases respectively, with 11 bases between them. Germline V gene sequence: CDR1 SQVTM, CDR2 ANQGSEA. This CDR3 comprises 12 residues. Filled out from reference TRBV29-1 and TRBJ1-4, the complete variable domain reads SAVISQKPSRDICQRGTSLTIQCQVDSQVTMMFWYRQQPGQSLTLIATANQGSEATYESGFVIDKFPISRPNLTFSTLTVSNMSPEDSSIYLCSVVTAGEKLFFGSGTQLSVL.

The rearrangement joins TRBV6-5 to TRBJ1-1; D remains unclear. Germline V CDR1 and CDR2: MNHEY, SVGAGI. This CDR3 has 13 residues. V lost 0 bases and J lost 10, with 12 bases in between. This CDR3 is CASSYSSGAIAFF. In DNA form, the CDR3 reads TGTGCCAGCAGTTACTCGTCGGGTGCTATAGCTTTCTTT.

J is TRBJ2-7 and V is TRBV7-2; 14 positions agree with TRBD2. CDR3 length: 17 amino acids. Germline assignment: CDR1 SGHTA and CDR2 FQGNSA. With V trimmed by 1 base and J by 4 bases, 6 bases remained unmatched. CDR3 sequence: CASSLVPGTSGGYEQYF. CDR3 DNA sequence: TGTGCCAGCAGCTTAGTCCCCGGGACTAGCGGGGGTTACGAGCAGTACTTC. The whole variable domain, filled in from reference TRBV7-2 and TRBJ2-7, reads GAGVSQSPSNKVTEKGKDVELRCDPISGHTALYWYRQSLGQGLEFLIYFQGNSAPDKSGLPSDRFSAERTGGSVSTLTIQRTQQEDSAVYLCASSLVPGTSGGYEQYFGPGTRLTVT.

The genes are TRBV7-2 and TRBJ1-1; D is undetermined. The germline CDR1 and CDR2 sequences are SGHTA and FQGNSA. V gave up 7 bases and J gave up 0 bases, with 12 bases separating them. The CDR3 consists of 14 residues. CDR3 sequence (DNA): TGTGCCAGCAACTATGCGGGTCTGAACACTGAAGCTTTCTTT. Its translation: CASNYAGLNTEAFF.

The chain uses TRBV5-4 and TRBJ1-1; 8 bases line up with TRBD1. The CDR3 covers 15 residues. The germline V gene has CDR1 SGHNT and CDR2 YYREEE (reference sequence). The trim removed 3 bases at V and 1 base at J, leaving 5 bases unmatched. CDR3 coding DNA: TGTGCCAGCAGCTCAGAAGACAGGGGGAACACTGAAGCTTTCTTT. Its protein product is CASSSEDRGNTEAFF.

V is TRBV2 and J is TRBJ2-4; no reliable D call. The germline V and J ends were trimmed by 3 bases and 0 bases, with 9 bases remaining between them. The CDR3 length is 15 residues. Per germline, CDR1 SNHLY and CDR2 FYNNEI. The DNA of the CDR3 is TGTGCCAGCAGTGATGGCATCTTAGCCAAAAACATTCAGTACTTC. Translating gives CASSDGILAKNIQYF.

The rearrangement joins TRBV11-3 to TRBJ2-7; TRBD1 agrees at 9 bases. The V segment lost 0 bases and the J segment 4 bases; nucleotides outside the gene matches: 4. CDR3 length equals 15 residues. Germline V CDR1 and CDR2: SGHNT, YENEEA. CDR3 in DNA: TGTGCCAGCAGCTTAGATACAGGGGGCCCATACGAGCAGTACTTC. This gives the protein CASSLDTGGPYEQYF.

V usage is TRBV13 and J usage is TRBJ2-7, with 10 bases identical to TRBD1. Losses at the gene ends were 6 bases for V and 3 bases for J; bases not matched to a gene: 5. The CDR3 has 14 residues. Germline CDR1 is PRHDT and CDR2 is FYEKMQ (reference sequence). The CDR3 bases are TGTGCCAGCAGTTTCGGGACAGGGGTCTACGAGCAGTACTTC. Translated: CASSFGTGVYEQYF.

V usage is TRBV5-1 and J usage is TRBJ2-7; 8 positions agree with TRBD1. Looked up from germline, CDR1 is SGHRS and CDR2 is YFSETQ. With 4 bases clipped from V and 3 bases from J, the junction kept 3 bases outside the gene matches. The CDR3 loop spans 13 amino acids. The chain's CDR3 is CASSEGQVYEQYF. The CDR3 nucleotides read TGCGCCAGCAGCGAGGGACAGGTCTACGAGCAGTACTTC. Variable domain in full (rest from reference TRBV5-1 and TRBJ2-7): KAGVTQTPRYLIKTRGQQVTLSCSPISGHRSVSWYQQTPGQGLQFLFEYFSETQRNKGNFPGRFSGRQFSNSRSEMNVSTLELGDSALYLCASSEGQVYEQYFGPGTRLTVT.

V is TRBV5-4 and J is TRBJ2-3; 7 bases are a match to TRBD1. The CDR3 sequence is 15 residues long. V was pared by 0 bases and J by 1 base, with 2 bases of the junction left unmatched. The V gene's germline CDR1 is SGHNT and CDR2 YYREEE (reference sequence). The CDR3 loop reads CASSLGTGRTDTQYF. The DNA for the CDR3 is TGTGCCAGCAGCTTGGGGACAGGCCGCACAGATACGCAGTATTTT.

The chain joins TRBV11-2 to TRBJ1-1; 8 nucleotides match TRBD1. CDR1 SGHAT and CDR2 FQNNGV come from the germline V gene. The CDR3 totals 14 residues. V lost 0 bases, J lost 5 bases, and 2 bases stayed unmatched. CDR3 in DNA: TGTGCCAGCAGCTTAGATAGACAGGGGACTGAAGCTTTCTTT. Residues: CASSLDRQGTEAFF.